This T cell receptor beta chain was found in a study of blood T cell repertoires in COVID-19. Whole-study context: Acute-phase and convalescent COVID-19 samples originated in the United States, Italy and Spain. The cDNA or gDNA used as material had been derived from T cells, B-cell-depleted T cells, or PBMCs.

The assay was immunoSEQ multiplex PCR, and TCRdb's table has in-frame clones only and misses some. The sample lists around 130,000 clones, 84% occurring once. Germline assignment: CDR1 SGHRS and CDR2 YFSETQ. The CDR3 is made up of 15 amino acids. V shed 5 bases and J shed 4 bases, with 16 bases lying between them. Input material: peripheral blood. The TCR was taken from a woman of 80 years or more with acute or convalescent COVID-19. The chain is built from TRBV5-1 and TRBJ1-5; maybe TRBD1 (5 bases). As DNA, the CDR3 is TGCGCCAGCAGTCGGGAGGGGCGTAGGAATCAGCCCCAGCATTTT. Protein: CASSREGRRNQPQHF.